Listed below are T cell receptor beta chains from one sample, sequenced in a study of T-cell reconstitution after alpha-beta-depleted transplantation in children. TCRdb fed the PCR reads into MiXCR, producing one record per CDR3 protein. The sample lists 230,000 or so distinct CDR3 sequences, around 12% seen once, with over 2.5% in the top ten. Sequencing was performed on PBMCs from the stem cell graft donor, taken from the stem cell graft. The receptors here all came from a human donor who donated a stem cell graft to a child with acute lymphoblastic leukemia. The CDR3 runs from the conserved cysteine through the conserved F or W. A D gene is named only where the DNA matches it firmly. The size of a clone is reported for some rows only, either as once, few or many, or as a class for expanded clones.

size	V	J	D	DNA	CDR3
many	TRBV5-8	TRBJ1-5	TRBD1	TGTGCCAGCAGCACGACAGGGCGCGGCAATCAGCCCCAGCATTTT	CASSTTGRGNQPQHF
many	TRBV24-1	TRBJ2-2	NA	TGTGCCACCAGTGACCTCGACGGGGAGGGGGAGCTGTTTTTT	CATSDLDGEGELFF
NA	TRBV6-5	TRBJ1-2	NA	TGTGCCAGCAGCGGGGACTTCTATGGCTACACCTTC	CASSGDFYGYTF
many	TRBV14	TRBJ2-7	TRBD1	TGTGCCAGCAGCCAATTTGACAGGGGGCTATACGAGCAGTACTTC	CASSQFDRGLYEQYF
many	TRBV4-3	TRBJ1-4	TRBD1	TGCGCCAGCAGCCAAGAAGGGACAGACAACGAAAAACTGTTTTTT	CASSQEGTDNEKLFF
NA	TRBV4-2	TRBJ1-4	NA	TGTGCCAGCAGCTTAAGGCTCCACGGCAGGGAAAAACTGTTTTTT	CASSLRLHGREKLFF
few	TRBV4-3	TRBJ2-7	TRBD1	TGCGCCAGCAGCCAAGGGCTCGGGACAGGAACCTACGAGCAGTACTTC	CASSQGLGTGTYEQYF
many	TRBV28	TRBJ2-6	TRBD2	TGTGCCAGCAGACCTACCAAGCGGGAGGGCCTAATTGGGGCCAACGTCCTGACTTTC	CASRPTKREGLIGANVLTF
many	TRBV9	TRBJ1-3	NA	TGTGCCAGCAGCGTCCACAGGGAGGGAGGTGGAAACACCATATATTTT	CASSVHREGGGNTIYF
many	TRBV7-2	TRBJ2-3	NA	TGTGCCAGCAGCGAATCTAAAGCGGTCACAGATACGCAGTATTTT	CASSESKAVTDTQYF
many	TRBV27	TRBJ1-2	TRBD1	TGTGCCAGCGTAGCTTCCGGGACAGGGGTGCACGGCTACACCTTC	CASVASGTGVHGYTF
many	TRBV10-3	TRBJ2-1	NA	TGTGCCATCAGCGCCCCGGGGGGCCAATCCAATGAGCAGTTCTTC	CAISAPGGQSNEQFF
many	TRBV9	TRBJ1-2	NA	TGTGCCAGCAGCGTAGCTCCCAACTATGGCTACACCTTC	CASSVAPNYGYTF
many	TRBV29-1	TRBJ2-7	NA	TGCAGCGTTGAAACAGGGTTCTCCTACGAGCAGTACTTC	CSVETGFSYEQYF
NA	TRBV9	TRBJ1-3	NA	TGTGCCAGCAGCCCTGGGGTAAACACCATATATTTT	CASSPGVNTIYF
many	TRBV7-3	TRBJ2-3	NA	TGTGCCAGCAGCTCCCCGGAGGGAGACCACGAAGATACGCAGTATTTT	CASSSPEGDHEDTQYF
many	TRBV29-1	TRBJ1-1	NA	TGCAGCGCCCGGGACGCCGAAGCTTTCTTT	CSARDAEAFF
many	TRBV7-2	TRBJ2-2	NA	TGTGCCAGCAGCTTACGGCTGGGACAGAACACCGGGGAGCTGTTTTTT	CASSLRLGQNTGELFF
many	TRBV29-1	TRBJ2-3	NA	TGCAGCGTCGAAAGGGGGTCGGGCACAGATACGCAGTATTTT	CSVERGSGTDTQYF
many	TRBV4-3	TRBJ2-6	NA	TGCGCCAGCAGCCCTGGACACTCCTCTGGGGCCAACGTCCTGACTTTC	CASSPGHSSGANVLTF
many	TRBV7-9	TRBJ2-4	TRBD1	TGTGCCAGCAGCTTAGTCGGACAGGGAAACATTCAGTACTTC	CASSLVGQGNIQYF
many	TRBV7-2	TRBJ2-3	TRBD2	TGTGCCAGCAGCTCTGGGACTAGCGGGAGAGGGGGGGGCCGGACAGATACGCAGTATTTT	CASSSGTSGRGGGRTDTQYF
NA	TRBV12-3/TRBV12-4	TRBJ2-1	NA	TGTGCCAGCAGTCAAGGGACATTGAGGAGTGTCAATGAGCAGTTCTTC	CASSQGTLRSVNEQFF
many	TRBV15	TRBJ2-7	TRBD1	TGTGCCACCAGCAACCCTCGTGAAGACAGGGACTACGAGCAGTACTTC	CATSNPREDRDYEQYF
NA	TRBV6-5	TRBJ2-1	TRBD2	TGTGCCAGCAGTTACCAGACTAGCGGGAACTATGAGCAGTTCTTC	CASSYQTSGNYEQFF
many	TRBV20-1	TRBJ1-6	NA	TGCAGTGCTTCCTCTTCGGCAGGGCGCTCACCCCTCCACTTT	CSASSSAGRSPLHF
many	TRBV5-1	TRBJ2-7	NA	TGCGCCAGCTCCCAGGCAGTGCGGCTTGAAGGGGGCTCCTACGAGCAGTACTTC	CASSQAVRLEGGSYEQYF
many	TRBV27	TRBJ1-5	NA	TGTGCCAGTAGCCTCATCAGGGGCAATCAGCCCCAGCATTTT	CASSLIRGNQPQHF
many	TRBV20-1	TRBJ2-1	TRBD2	TGCAGTGCTAGAGGCTTGGGCGGGAGGGGCTTCTTC	CSARGLGGRGFF